The 8 T cell receptor beta chains below all came from one sample that was sequenced in a study of OX40 agonist ivuxolimab in advanced cancers. Library creation used the immunoSEQ multiplex PCR assay. Imported from immuneACCESS, the table was reduced by TCRdb to in-frame sequences with V and J called. These copies leave out some clones; in studies compared against another copy, an unresolved V gene accounts for under half, and the cause of the remainder is not known. The sample records more than 25,000 clones, around nine tenths of which are singletons. Roughly 31% of the sample is in the top ten clones. The sample was CD4+ or CD8+ T cells sorted from blood, taken in a trial of the OX40 agonist ivuxolimab. The receptors shown here come from an adult with an advanced solid tumor such as melanoma, head and neck, liver or kidney cancer.

The gene calls are TRBV6-5 and TRBJ2-7; 8 bases match TRBD1. This CDR3 contains 13 residues. In germline, CDR1 is MNHEY, CDR2 SVGAGI. CDR3 protein: CASSYSRGQGAWV. The CDR3, as DNA: TGTGCCAGCAGTTATTCGAGGGGGCAGGGGGCGTGGGTC.

V gene TRBV10-2 combines with J gene TRBJ2-3; D is perhaps TRBD2 (6 bases). V was shortened by 4 bases and J by 0 bases, with 11 bases between the two germline ends. CDR1 is WSHSY, CDR2 SAAADI, per germline. CDR3 length: 15 residues. The DNA for the CDR3 is TGCGCCAGCAGTGGACTAGACGTCAGCACAGATACGCAGTATTTT. This gives the protein CASSGLDVSTDTQYF.

This chain links TRBV5-1 with TRBJ1-2; no reliable D call. The CDR3 runs to 12 residues. V was cut by 4 bases and J by 7 bases, with 11 bases left in between. Germline CDR1 and CDR2: SGHRS and YFSETQ. CDR3 sequence: CASSLEPGGYTF. DNA for the CDR3: TGCGCCAGCAGCCTGGAACCGGGTGGCTACACCTTC.

The chain recombines TRBV2 with TRBJ1-1; TRBD1 aligns across 8 bases. V was pared by 3 bases and J by 10 bases, with 10 bases of the junction left unmatched. This CDR3 region has 14 residues. Germline V lookup: CDR1 SNHLY, CDR2 FYNNEI. The CDR3 loop reads CASSDSPGGVGAFF. In nucleotides, the CDR3 is TGTGCCAGCAGTGACTCACCAGGGGGCGTAGGAGCTTTCTTT.

The V and J genes are TRBV5-1 and TRBJ2-1; D remains ambiguous. The V and J ends lost 1 base and 5 bases respectively, with 7 bases between them. Germline V gene data show CDR1 as SGHRS and CDR2 as YFSETQ. The CDR3 loop spans 13 amino acids. The CDR3 is CASSLSLDNEQFF. In DNA form, the CDR3 reads TGCGCCAGCAGCTTGTCCTTAGACAATGAGCAGTTCTTC. Combining the CDR3 with reference TRBV5-1 and TRBJ2-1 gives the whole variable domain KAGVTQTPRYLIKTRGQQVTLSCSPISGHRSVSWYQQTPGQGLQFLFEYFSETQRNKGNFPGRFSGRQFSNSRSEMNVSTLELGDSALYLCASSLSLDNEQFFGPGTRLTVL.

Here the CDR3 DNA reads TGTGCCAGCAGTCCGAGGGCCTACAATGAGCAGTTCTTC. It yields the protein CASSPRAYNEQFF. V gene TRBV27 combines with J gene TRBJ2-1, with D possibly TRBD2 on 5 matching bases. Deletions cut 5 bases from V and 2 bases from J, with 7 bases between. Per the germline V gene, CDR1 is MNHEY and CDR2 is SMNVEV (reference sequence). This CDR3 spans 13 amino acids.

The V gene is TRBV2, the J gene TRBJ1-1; unclear D gene. The CDR3 extends over 13 amino acids. The germline V gene encodes CDR1 SNHLY and CDR2 FYNNEI. Trimming cost V 5 bases and J 0 bases, with 7 bases left between them. CDR3 sequence reads: CASSYNMNTEAFF. CDR3 bases: TGTGCCAGCAGTTATAACATGAACACTGAAGCTTTCTTT.

The rearrangement uses TRBV29-1 and TRBJ2-7; 8 bases are shared with TRBD1. V was clipped by 6 bases and J by 6 bases; unmatched bases: 4. Germline V CDR1 and CDR2: SQVTM, ANQGSEA. This CDR3 is 11 amino acids long. The CDR3 coding sequence is TGCAGCGTCCTGGACAGGGCCGAGCAGTACTTC. Protein: CSVLDRAEQYF.